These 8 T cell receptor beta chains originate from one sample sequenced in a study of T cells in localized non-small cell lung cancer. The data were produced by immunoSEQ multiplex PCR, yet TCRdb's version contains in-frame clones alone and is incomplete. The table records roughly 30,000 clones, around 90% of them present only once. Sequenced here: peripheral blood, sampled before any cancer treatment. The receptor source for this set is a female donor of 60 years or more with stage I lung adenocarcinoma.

The CDR3 protein is CASSRWKNTEAFF. The DNA of the CDR3 is TGTGCCAGCAGTAGATGGAAGAACACTGAAGCTTTCTTT. V gene TRBV6-5 combines with J gene TRBJ1-1; D unclear. Germline CDR1 MNHEY, CDR2 SVGAGI. The V end lost 5 bases, the J end lost 1 base, and 8 bases lay between the germline ends. There are 13 residues in the CDR3.

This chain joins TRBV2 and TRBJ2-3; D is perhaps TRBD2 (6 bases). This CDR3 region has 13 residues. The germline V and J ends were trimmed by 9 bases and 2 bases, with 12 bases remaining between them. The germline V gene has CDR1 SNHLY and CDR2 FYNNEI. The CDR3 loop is CASRELTTDTQYF. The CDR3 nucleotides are TGTGCCAGTCGGGAGTTGACCACAGATACGCAGTATTTT.

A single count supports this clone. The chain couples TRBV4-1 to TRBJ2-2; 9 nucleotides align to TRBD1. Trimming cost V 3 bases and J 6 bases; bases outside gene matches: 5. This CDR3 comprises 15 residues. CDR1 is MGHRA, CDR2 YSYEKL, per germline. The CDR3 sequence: CASSHRQGVPGELFF. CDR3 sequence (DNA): TGCGCCAGCAGCCACAGACAGGGGGTACCCGGGGAGCTGTTTTTT.

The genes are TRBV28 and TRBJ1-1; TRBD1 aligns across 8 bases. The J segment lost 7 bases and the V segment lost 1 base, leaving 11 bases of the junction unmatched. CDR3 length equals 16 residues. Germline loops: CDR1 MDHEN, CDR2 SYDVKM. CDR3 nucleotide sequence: TGTGCCAGCAGTTTATTGCTTCCAGGGGGCGTAAGTGAAGCTTTCTTT. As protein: CASSLLLPGGVSEAFF.

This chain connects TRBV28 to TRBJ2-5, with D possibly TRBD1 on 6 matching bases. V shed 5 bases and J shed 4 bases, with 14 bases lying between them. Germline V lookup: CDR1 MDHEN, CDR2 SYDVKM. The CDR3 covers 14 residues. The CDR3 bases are TGTGCCAGCAGTCTGCAGGGGAGATCAGAGACCCAGTACTTC. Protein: CASSLQGRSETQYF.

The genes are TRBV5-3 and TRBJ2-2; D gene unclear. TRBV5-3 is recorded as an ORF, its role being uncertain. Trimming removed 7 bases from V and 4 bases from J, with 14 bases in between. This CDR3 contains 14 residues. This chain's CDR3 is CARGLGMSTGELFF. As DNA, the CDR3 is TGTGCCAGAGGGCTTGGTATGAGCACCGGGGAGCTGTTTTTT.

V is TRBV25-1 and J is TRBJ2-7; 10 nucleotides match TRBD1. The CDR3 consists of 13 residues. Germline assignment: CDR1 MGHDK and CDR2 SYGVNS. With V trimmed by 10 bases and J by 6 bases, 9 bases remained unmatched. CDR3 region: CATLDRGRLEQYF. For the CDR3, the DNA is TGTGCCACCCTCGACAGGGGGCGTCTCGAGCAGTACTTC.

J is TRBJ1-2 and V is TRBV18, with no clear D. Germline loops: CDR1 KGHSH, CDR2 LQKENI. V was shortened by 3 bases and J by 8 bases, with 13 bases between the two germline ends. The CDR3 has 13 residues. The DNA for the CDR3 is TGTGCCAGCTCACCCGCGACCCCGGGCGGCTACACCTTC. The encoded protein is CASSPATPGGYTF.